This section outlines one TCR beta chain sequence together with its context. The germline V and J ends were trimmed by 2 bases and 6 bases, with 17 bases remaining between them. This CDR3 contains 16 residues. Germline CDR1 SNHLY, CDR2 FYNNEI. This record comes from a study of blood T cell repertoires in COVID-19. Study-level information: Samples taken during acute and convalescent COVID-19 were collected in the United States, Italy and Spain. PBMCs, B-cell-depleted T cells, or T cells provided the cDNA or gDNA that made up the material.

Per the original methods: Reference gene primers were amplified, and this amplification served to estimate nucleated cell counts. The data were produced by immunoSEQ multiplex PCR, yet TCRdb's version contains in-frame clones alone and is incomplete. The V and J calls and the clone size are those of that table, but D and trimming were determined from the DNA. The sample lists around 250,000 clones; about 85% were seen once. The clonotype originates from a man between 25 and 39 years old who had recovered from COVID-19. The sample consisted of peripheral blood. This chain links TRBV2 with TRBJ1-5; maybe TRBD1 (6 bases). CDR3 sequence reads: CASSERGAGAGQPQHF. CDR3 DNA: TGTGCCAGCAGTGAAAGGGGCGCAGGGGCGGGTCAGCCCCAGCATTTT.